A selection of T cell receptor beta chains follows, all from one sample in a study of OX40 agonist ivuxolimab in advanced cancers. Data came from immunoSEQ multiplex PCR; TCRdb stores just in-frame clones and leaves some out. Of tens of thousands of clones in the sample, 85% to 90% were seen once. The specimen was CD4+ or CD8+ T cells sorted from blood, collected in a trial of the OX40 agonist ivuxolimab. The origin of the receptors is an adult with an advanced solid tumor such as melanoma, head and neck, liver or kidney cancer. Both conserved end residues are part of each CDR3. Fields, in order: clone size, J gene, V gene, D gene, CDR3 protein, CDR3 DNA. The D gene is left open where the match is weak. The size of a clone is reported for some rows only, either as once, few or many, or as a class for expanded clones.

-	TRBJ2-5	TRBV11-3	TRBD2	CASSPGTSGGWASETQYF	TGTGCCAGCAGCCCGGGGACTAGCGGGGGCTGGGCGTCGGAGACCCAGTACTTC
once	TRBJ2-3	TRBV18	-	CASSHNQRGSTDTQYF	TGTGCCAGCTCTCACAATCAAAGAGGTAGCACAGATACGCAGTATTTT
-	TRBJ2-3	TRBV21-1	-	CASSQRKRGYTDTQYF	TGTGCCAGCAGCCAGAGGAAACGGGGGTACACAGATACGCAGTATTTT
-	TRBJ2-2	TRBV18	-	CASSPPATGWGELFF	TGTGCCAGCTCACCACCTGCCACCGGGTGGGGGGAGCTGTTTTTT
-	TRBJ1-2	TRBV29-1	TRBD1	CSVAGQGTGYTF	TGCAGCGTCGCAGGACAGGGGACGGGCTACACCTTC
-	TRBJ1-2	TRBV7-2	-	CASSLVPGSSYGYTF	TGTGCCAGCAGCTTAGTCCCGGGAAGTAGCTATGGCTACACCTTC
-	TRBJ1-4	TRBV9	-	CASSGQGRMDEKLFF	TGTGCCAGCAGCGGGCAGGGGAGGATGGATGAAAAACTGTTTTTT
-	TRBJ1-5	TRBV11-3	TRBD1	CASSFRDRTNQPQHF	TGTGCCAGCAGCTTCCGGGACAGGACGAATCAGCCCCAGCATTTT
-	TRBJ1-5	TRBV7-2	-	CASSPTGLGQPQHF	TGTGCCAGCAGCCCAACAGGGTTGGGGCAGCCCCAGCATTTT
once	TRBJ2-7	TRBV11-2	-	CASTLRPGALSYEQYF	TGTGCCAGCACCTTGCGACCGGGGGCGTTATCCTACGAGCAGTACTTC
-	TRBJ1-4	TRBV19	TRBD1	CASRTGTNEKLFF	TGTGCCAGTCGGACAGGGACAAATGAAAAACTGTTTTTT
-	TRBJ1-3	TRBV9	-	CASSVGSSGNTIYF	TGTGCCAGCAGCGTAGGATCTTCTGGAAACACCATATATTTT
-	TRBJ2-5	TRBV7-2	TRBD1	CASSWGQKETQYF	TGTGCCAGCAGCTGGGGACAGAAAGAGACCCAGTACTTC
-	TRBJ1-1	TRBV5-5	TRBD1	CASSLGQGWTGENTEAFF	TGTGCCAGCAGCTTGGGGCAGGGGTGGACAGGAGAGAACACTGAAGCTTTCTTT
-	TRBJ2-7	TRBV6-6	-	CASSYSMWEAYEQYF	TGTGCCAGCAGTTACTCGATGTGGGAAGCCTACGAGCAGTACTTC
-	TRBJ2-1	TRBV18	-	CASSPPGGNEQFF	TGTGCCAGCTCACCACCGGGGGGCAATGAGCAGTTCTTC
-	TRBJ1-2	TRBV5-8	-	CASSFLVIRGPGYTF	TGTGCCAGCAGCTTTCTTGTTATTCGCGGTCCTGGCTACACCTTC
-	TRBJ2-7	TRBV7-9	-	CASSPDSLSYEQYF	TGTGCCAGCAGCCCAGACAGCCTTTCCTACGAGCAGTACTTC
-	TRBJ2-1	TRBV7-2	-	CASSFGTTYNEQFF	TGTGCCAGCAGCTTTGGGACGACGTACAATGAGCAGTTCTTC
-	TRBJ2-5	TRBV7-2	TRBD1	CASSALGGEGETQYF	TGTGCCAGCAGCGCCCTAGGGGGCGAGGGAGAGACCCAGTACTTC
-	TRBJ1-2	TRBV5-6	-	CASSLGQPSYTF	TGTGCCAGCAGCTTGGGTCAGCCAAGCTACACCTTC
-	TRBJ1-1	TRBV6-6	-	CASSYYEGEAFF	TGTGCCAGCAGTTACTATGAGGGTGAAGCTTTCTTT
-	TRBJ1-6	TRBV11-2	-	CASSLRPGLMNNSPLHF	TGTGCCAGCAGCTTAAGACCAGGGTTAATGAATAATTCACCCCTCCACTTT
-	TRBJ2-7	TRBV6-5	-	CASKRPGHNIYEQYF	TGTGCCAGCAAAAGGCCGGGACACAACATCTACGAGCAGTACTTC
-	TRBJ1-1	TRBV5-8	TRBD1	CASSLGDRENTEAFF	TGTGCCAGCAGCTTGGGGGACAGGGAGAACACTGAAGCTTTCTTT